Listed here are 11 T cell receptor beta chains from one sample, sequenced in a study of blood T cell repertoires in COVID-19. The repertoire was sequenced with immunoSEQ multiplex PCR; TCRdb's copy has only in-frame clones and lacks some. The table has approximately 76,000 clones, roughly 82% seen once. The specimen was peripheral blood. Receptors originate from a man aged 50 or older with acute or convalescent COVID-19.

The chain couples TRBV10-3 to TRBJ1-2, with D possibly matching TRBD1 (6 bases). The CDR3 has 15 residues. The germline gives CDR1 ENHRY, CDR2 SYGVKD. The V gene lost 2 bases and the J gene lost 6 bases, with 16 bases spanning the gap. CDR3 sequence reads: CAISETGFPLHGYTF. The CDR3 region has the DNA TGTGCCATCAGTGAGACAGGGTTCCCCCTGCATGGCTACACCTTC.

This clone was recorded a few times. The junction departs from the called germline gene at one end, perhaps through a read error. The J gene is TRBJ1-4, the V gene TRBV12-3 or TRBV12-4; D might be TRBD1 (5 bases). This CDR3 has 12 amino acids. The CDR3 region is CASSLGSGQRIF. The CDR3 DNA sequence: TGTGCCAGCAGCCTGGGGTCAGGACAAAGGATTTTT.

This chain connects TRBV28 to TRBJ1-2, with D perhaps matching TRBD1 (5 bases). Germline assignment: CDR1 MDHEN and CDR2 SYDVKM. The CDR3 covers 13 residues. Deletions cut 7 bases from V and 4 bases from J, with 13 bases between. The CDR3 spells CASTLGAAYGYTF. In DNA, the CDR3 is TGTGCCAGCACCTTAGGGGCGGCCTATGGCTACACCTTC.

The genes are TRBV5-1 and TRBJ1-2; the D gene is possibly TRBD1 (5 bases). Trimming left V 0 bases short and J 6 bases short, with 18 bases between. CDR1 SGHRS and CDR2 YFSETQ come from the germline V gene. The CDR3 length is 16 residues. The CDR3, as DNA: TGCGCCAGCAGCTTGGGGATAGGACAACGATCCGATGGCTACACCTTC. Its protein is CASSLGIGQRSDGYTF.

V is TRBV4-1 and J is TRBJ2-1, with D perhaps matching TRBD2 (6 bases). This CDR3 spans 14 amino acids. The V end was cut by 8 bases, the J end by 8 bases, with 19 bases between. The V gene's germline CDR1 is MGHRA and CDR2 YSYEKL. The CDR3 here is CASRRIGGNHEQFF. For the CDR3, the DNA is TGCGCCAGCCGCCGGATTGGAGGGAACCATGAGCAGTTCTTC.

The CDR3: CASTLTNYGYTF. CDR3 sequence (DNA): TGTGCCAGCACACTAACTAACTATGGCTACACCTTC. The chain combines TRBV6-5 with TRBJ1-2, with D uncertain. The V end was cut by 7 bases, the J end by 0 bases, with 6 bases between. Germline V gene lookup returns CDR1 MNHEY and CDR2 SVGAGI. The CDR3 loop spans 12 amino acids.

The chain combines TRBV2 with TRBJ1-1; unclear D gene. The germline V and J ends were trimmed by 0 bases and 11 bases, with 10 bases remaining between them. The germline gives CDR1 SNHLY, CDR2 FYNNEI. This CDR3 is 12 amino acids long. The CDR3 coding sequence is TGTGCCAGCAGTGAAGCTTTAACCGGGGCTTTCTTT. It translates to CASSEALTGAFF.

V usage is TRBV18 and J usage is TRBJ2-2; a possible D gene is TRBD2 (5 bases). The germline V gene encodes CDR1 KGHSH and CDR2 LQKENI. This CDR3 has 16 amino acids. Trimming removed 3 bases from V and 1 base from J, with 12 bases in between. CDR3 loop: CASSPLWERNTGELFF. CDR3 DNA: TGTGCCAGCTCACCCCTATGGGAGAGGAACACCGGGGAGCTGTTTTTT.

CDR3 bases: TGTGCCAGCAGACACAGGGTCCCCTACAATGAGCAGTTCTTC. Protein product: CASRHRVPYNEQFF. This rearrangement joins TRBV6-5 to TRBJ2-1; D perhaps matches TRBD1 (6 bases). V dropped 6 bases and J dropped 2 bases, with 11 bases sitting between them. The CDR3 runs to 14 residues. Germline V gene lookup returns CDR1 MNHEY and CDR2 SVGAGI.

The gene calls are TRBV27 and TRBJ2-2, with a tentative D call TRBD1 (5 bases). Trimming stripped 2 bases from V and 3 bases from J, with 13 bases between. CDR3 length: 16 residues. Germline lookup yields CDR1 MNHEY and CDR2 SMNVEV (reference sequence). CDR3 DNA sequence: TGTGCCAGCAGTTTACGAGGCAGGGTGGACACCGGGGAGCTGTTTTTT. Translation gives CASSLRGRVDTGELFF.

The chain couples TRBV6-2 or TRBV6-3 to TRBJ1-2; 8 bases match TRBD1. Germline V lookup: CDR1 MNHEY, CDR2 SVGEGT. J lost 7 bases, V lost 2 bases, and 9 bases had no gene match. The CDR3 has 15 residues. The CDR3 protein is CASSYKDREGSGYTF. The CDR3 DNA is TGTGCCAGCAGTTACAAGGACAGGGAAGGATCTGGCTACACCTTC.